The TCR beta chain under discussion was sequenced for a study of regulatory T cells in long-lasting Graves disease. Documented time point: newly diagnosed GD, antithyroid drugs for less than 3 months. Following extraction of RNA from PBMCs, that RNA was used to make the TCR library. Losses at the gene ends were 5 bases for V and 3 bases for J; bases not matched to a gene: 4. CDR1 SGHTA and CDR2 FQGNSA come from the germline V gene. The CDR3 is 14 amino acids. The TCR beta library used iRepertoire HTBI primers with Arm-PCR amplification of CDR3. Using its own MiXCR run on the multiplex PCR reads, TCRdb lists one record per CDR3 protein. This sample yields about 400,000 distinct CDR3 sequences, of which around 15% are seen a single time; 20% to 25% belongs to the top ten. In this sample, this clonotype turned up many times.

The rearrangement links TRBV7-2 to TRBJ2-3, with TRBD1 matching over 8 bases. The receptor was derived from a female donor with Graves disease. Sequenced here: peripheral blood mononuclear cells (PBMCs), sampled at new diagnosis, from a patient treated with antithyroid drugs. CDR3 bases: TGTGCCAGCAGCCTTTGGGACAGGACAGATACGCAGTATTTT. This codes for CASSLWDRTDTQYF.